The next 29 T cell receptor beta chains were all read from a single sample in a study of blood T cells in healthy people across ages. A second roughly 6 to 12 cycle PCR used barcoded and J-beta primers. TCRdb reanalysed the 5' RACE reads using MiXCR and keeps one entry per CDR3 protein. The sample holds nearly 800,000 distinct CDR3 sequences, around 25% seen once. Separately, the same data were catalogued under a study of T cells of mothers and their children.

Sequenced material: blood. The receptors come from a boy aged 5-17 years in good health.

The gene calls are TRBV7-9 and TRBJ2-5; TRBD1 is a possible D gene (7 bases). The closer fit of TRBJ2-7 to the DNA end suggests the J call may be wrong. CDR3 length equals 14 residues. Germline V gene lookup returns CDR1 SEHNR and CDR2 FQNEAQ (reference sequence). CDR3 in DNA: TGTGCCAGCAGCCCTGCGGGACAGACCTACGAGCAGTACTTC. It yields the protein CASSPAGQTYEQYF.

The V and J genes are TRBV20-1 and TRBJ2-7; TRBD1 aligns across 9 bases. This CDR3 is built from 14 residues. Germline CDR1 DFQATT, CDR2 SNEGSKA (reference sequence). J gave up 1 base and V 4 bases, and 5 bases lay outside the gene matches. CDR3 sequence: CSAIGTGRSYEQYF. The CDR3 nucleotides read TGCAGTGCTATAGGGACAGGGCGGTCCTACGAGCAGTACTTC.

The chain uses TRBV9 and TRBJ2-5, with 8 nucleotides matching TRBD2. The germline V gene has CDR1 SGDLS and CDR2 YYNGEE. The V and J ends lost 0 bases and 5 bases, in that order; junction bases with no gene match: 12. This CDR3 contains 17 residues. The CDR3 loop is CASSVGPNGGAKETQYF. The CDR3 DNA reads TGTGCCAGCAGCGTAGGCCCCAACGGGGGGGCGAAGGAGACCCAGTACTTC.

In its sample, this clonotype was seen a few times. The V call is TRBV6-6, the J call TRBJ1-2, with a possible D match to TRBD1 (5 bases). The CDR3 consists of 13 residues. Trimming took 4 bases from V and 4 from J, leaving 10 bases between them. CDR1 is MNHNY and CDR2 is SVGAGI in the germline V gene (reference sequence). CDR3 DNA: TGTGCCAGCAGTTCCGACAGCCGCTATGGCTACACCTTC. Amino acid sequence: CASSSDSRYGYTF.

This clonotype was detected only a few times. The chain recombines TRBV12-3 or TRBV12-4 with TRBJ1-2; D remains unclear. Trimming pared 6 bases from V and 6 bases from J, leaving 14 bases between. The CDR3 is 13 residues long. Here the CDR3 DNA reads TGTGCCAGCAGCACACAGAGAACGGATGGCTACACCTTC. It codes for CASSTQRTDGYTF.

This CDR3 is CSARSRVVGIQYF. CDR3 in DNA: TGCAGTGCTAGATCCAGGGTAGTGGGCATTCAGTACTTC. V usage is TRBV20-1 and J usage is TRBJ2-4, with TRBD1 as a possible D gene (5 bases). The CDR3 is made up of 13 amino acids. The V end lost 2 bases, the J end lost 9 bases, and 14 bases lay between the germline ends. Germline lookup yields CDR1 DFQATT and CDR2 SNEGSKA (reference sequence).

The V gene is TRBV10-3, the J gene TRBJ2-1; D is undetermined. Germline loops: CDR1 ENHRY, CDR2 SYGVKD. V was cut by 7 bases and J by 2 bases, with 6 bases left in between. The CDR3 sequence is 12 residues long. Written as DNA, the CDR3 is TGTGCCATCAAGGCCCCCTACAATGAGCAGTTCTTC. As protein: CAIKAPYNEQFF.

A few counts support this clonotype. The chain carries TRBV29-1 and TRBJ1-2; D unclear. Germline V lookup: CDR1 SQVTM, CDR2 ANQGSEA. The CDR3 consists of 14 residues. V was pared by 4 bases and J by 7 bases, with 19 bases between. For the CDR3, the DNA is TGCAGCGTTGTTCGTCAGGACGGCAAAATTGGCTACACCTTC. Protein product: CSVVRQDGKIGYTF.

The chain is built from TRBV18 and TRBJ1-1; D not certain. Trimming took 5 bases from V and 2 from J, leaving 18 bases between them. This CDR3 has 16 residues. The germline V gene has CDR1 KGHSH and CDR2 LQKENI. The CDR3 here is CASSSRPGPENTEAFF. In DNA form, the CDR3 reads TGTGCCAGCTCATCGAGGCCAGGACCCGAAAACACTGAAGCTTTCTTT. Full variable domain (outside the CDR3, taken from reference TRBV18 and TRBJ1-1): NAGVMQNPRHLVRRRGQEARLRCSPMKGHSHVYWYRQLPEEGLKFMVYLQKENIIDESGMPKERFSAEFPKEGPSILRIQQVVRGDSAAYFCASSSRPGPENTEAFFGQGTRLTVV.

V gene TRBV25-1 combines with J gene TRBJ2-2, with unresolved D. This CDR3 is 13 amino acids long. The germline V and J ends were trimmed by 3 bases and 5 bases, with 7 bases remaining between them. Germline CDR1 MGHDK, CDR2 SYGVNS. CDR3 region: CASSERWTGELFF. Here the CDR3 DNA reads TGTGCCAGCAGTGAGAGATGGACCGGGGAGCTGTTTTTT.

This clonotype was picked up one time. Germline and junction disagree at one end, which may indicate a read error. V gene TRBV28 combines with J gene TRBJ2-7, with D perhaps being TRBD1 or TRBD2 (5 bases each). The CDR3 extends over 12 amino acids. Looked up from germline, CDR1 is MDHEN and CDR2 is SYDVKM. The CDR3, as DNA: TGTGCCAGCAGCTCCCGGGGCCCCCACAACTCCTTC. This translates into CASSSRGPHNSF.

This clonotype has a handful of counts. This chain links TRBV5-1 with TRBJ1-1; D call uncertain. CDR3 length: 15 amino acids. From germline, CDR1 is SGHRS and CDR2 YFSETQ. The V gene lost 0 bases and the J gene lost 1 base, with 10 bases spanning the gap. CDR3 protein: CASSLEVTRNTEAFF. CDR3 bases: TGCGCCAGCAGCTTGGAAGTGACCCGGAACACTGAAGCTTTCTTT.

The sample holds a few counts of this clonotype. V is TRBV27 and J is TRBJ1-6, with 8 bases identical to TRBD1. Per germline, CDR1 MNHEY and CDR2 SMNVEV (reference sequence). The V and J ends lost 5 bases and 11 bases, in that order; junction bases with no gene match: 17. This CDR3 has 17 amino acids. CDR3 in DNA: TGTGCCAGCAGTCGACAGAGCTCCGGGACAGGCTTGACACCCCTCCACTTT. Amino acid sequence: CASSRQSSGTGLTPLHF.

This clonotype was detected a few times. This rearrangement joins TRBV24-1 to TRBJ2-1; either TRBD1 or TRBD2 may fit D (6 bases each). The V gene lost 6 bases and the J gene lost 6 bases, with 11 bases spanning the gap. The CDR3 extends over 13 amino acids. Germline CDR1 is KGHDR and CDR2 is SFDVKD. CDR3 sequence reads: CATSRGPVNEQFF. Here the CDR3 DNA reads TGTGCCACCAGTCGGGGGCCCGTCAATGAGCAGTTCTTC.

For the CDR3, the DNA is TGTGCCAGCAGCAGCACTAGGTTGGGCAATGAGCAGTTCTTC. This codes for CASSSTRLGNEQFF. This chain links TRBV6-2 or TRBV6-3 with TRBJ2-1; the D gene is possibly TRBD2 (5 bases). Germline V gene data show CDR1 as MNHEY and CDR2 as SVGEGT. Trimming left V 6 bases short and J 6 bases short, with 15 bases between. CDR3 length: 14 residues.

This CDR3 reads CASAHGGAGDNEQFF. CDR3 nucleotides: TGCGCCAGCGCTCATGGAGGGGCAGGGGACAATGAGCAGTTCTTC. The chain is built from TRBV5-1 and TRBJ2-1; the D gene could be TRBD1 or TRBD2 (6 bases each). The CDR3 is 15 residues long. Trimming cost V 7 bases and J 5 bases, with 19 bases left between them. Per germline, CDR1 SGHRS and CDR2 YFSETQ.

The genes are TRBV7-2 and TRBJ2-5; 14 nucleotides align to TRBD2. Germline V lookup: CDR1 SGHTA, CDR2 FQGNSA. The CDR3 is 17 residues long. V lost 5 bases to trimming and J lost 4 bases; unmatched junction nucleotides: 9. The CDR3 nucleotides are TGTGCCAGCAGCCCTCAAGGACTAGCGGGGGGCATAGAGACCCAGTACTTC. This translates into CASSPQGLAGGIETQYF.

The gene calls are TRBV3-1 and TRBJ2-1; no clear D gene. The CDR3 consists of 12 residues. Trimming pared 0 bases from V and 12 bases from J, leaving 9 bases between. Germline CDR1 reads LGHDT; CDR2 reads YNNKEL (reference sequence). The CDR3: CASSQDTLAQFF. In nucleotides, the CDR3 is TGTGCCAGCAGCCAAGACACCTTAGCGCAGTTCTTC.

The V gene is TRBV7-9, the J gene TRBJ2-7; 7 bases are shared with TRBD1. The V gene's germline CDR1 is SEHNR and CDR2 FQNEAQ (reference sequence). The CDR3 is made up of 14 amino acids. The V gene end was trimmed by 5 bases and the J gene end by 3 bases; junction bases not matched to a gene: 7. CDR3 protein: CASSRGTERYEQYF. For the CDR3, the DNA is TGTGCCAGCAGCAGGGGGACAGAACGCTACGAGCAGTACTTC.

The rearrangement links TRBV24-1 to TRBJ2-1, with 12 positions matching TRBD1. The germline CDR1 and CDR2 sequences are KGHDR and SFDVKD. J gave up 7 bases and V 4 bases, and 7 bases lay outside the gene matches. The CDR3 sequence is 16 residues long. The CDR3 coding sequence is TGTGCCACCAGTGAGCGGGGACAGGGGGCGCGGAATGAGCAGTTCTTC. It encodes CATSERGQGARNEQFF.

This clonotype was seen a handful of times. J is TRBJ2-4 and V is TRBV7-2, with D hard to call. Trimming shortened V by 4 bases and J by 2 bases, and 15 bases separated the two germline ends. CDR3 size: 16 residues. Germline values: CDR1 SGHTA, CDR2 FQGNSA. The CDR3 DNA follows: TGTGCCAGCAGCTCCTATCTGGGGTCCACCAAAAACATTCAGTACTTC. Amino acids: CASSSYLGSTKNIQYF.

CDR3: CSVEDRRALQFF. The CDR3, as DNA: TGCAGCGTTGAAGATCGGAGGGCATTGCAGTTCTTC. This chain connects TRBV29-1 to TRBJ2-1; a weak D match, TRBD2 (6 bases). The V gene lost 0 bases and the J gene lost 12 bases, with 12 bases spanning the gap. Germline CDR1 is SQVTM and CDR2 is ANQGSEA. The CDR3 has 12 amino acids.

The chain is built from TRBV11-1 and TRBJ2-6; no clear D. The CDR3 loop spans 15 amino acids. CDR1 SGHAT and CDR2 FQDESV come from the germline V gene (reference sequence). The V gene lost 1 base and the J gene lost 4 bases, with 8 bases spanning the gap. The CDR3 region has the DNA TGTGCCAGCAGCTTAGGAAACCCGGGGGCCAACGTCCTGACTTTC. Translated, it gives CASSLGNPGANVLTF.

This clonotype came up a few times. The chain uses TRBV10-3 and TRBJ2-7, with D perhaps given as TRBD1 or TRBD2 (5 bases each). The V and J ends lost 2 bases and 3 bases respectively, with 14 bases between them. Germline V gene data show CDR1 as ENHRY and CDR2 as SYGVKD. This CDR3 is built from 15 residues. The CDR3 spells CAISETSGTGYEQYF. In DNA, the CDR3 is TGTGCCATCAGTGAGACCTCCGGGACGGGCTACGAGCAGTACTTC.

The chain has TRBV7-9 and TRBJ2-7; TRBD1 might be the D (6 bases). The V gene's germline CDR1 is SEHNR and CDR2 FQNEAQ (reference sequence). V lost 5 bases and J lost 3, with 11 bases in between. The CDR3 is 13 residues long. CDR3 amino acids: CASSEGVNYEQYF. The CDR3 nucleotides read TGTGCCAGCAGCGAGGGGGTGAACTACGAGCAGTACTTC.

This clonotype was seen a handful of times. V usage is TRBV13 and J usage is TRBJ2-5, with D maybe TRBD2 (5 bases). The CDR3 covers 15 residues. Germline loops: CDR1 PRHDT, CDR2 FYEKMQ (reference sequence). V was trimmed by 0 bases and J by 5 bases, leaving 13 bases between them. CDR3 coding DNA: TGTGCCAGCAGCTTAGGGAACCCGGGAAGGGAGACCCAGTACTTC. Translating gives CASSLGNPGRETQYF.

This chain connects TRBV29-1 to TRBJ2-5; tentative D call: TRBD1 (5 bases). Germline V gives CDR1 SQVTM, CDR2 ANQGSEA. This CDR3 comprises 15 residues. Trimming left V 3 bases short and J 2 bases short, with 16 bases between. Here the CDR3 DNA reads TGCAGCGTTGAGTTGGCGGCAGGGATACAAGAGACCCAGTACTTC. Residues: CSVELAAGIQETQYF.

This clonotype was observed a handful of times. The chain links TRBV2 to TRBJ1-4, with D perhaps matching TRBD1 (5 bases). Deletions cut 2 bases from V and 0 bases from J, with 25 bases between. The CDR3 length is 21 residues. Germline CDR1 SNHLY, CDR2 FYNNEI. The CDR3 nucleotides read TGTGCCAGCAGTGAAAGTGATTTTGGGCTGCAGGGTTCACCAACTAATGAAAAACTGTTTTTT. Residues: CASSESDFGLQGSPTNEKLFF.

This clonotype was seen a handful of times. The rearrangement uses TRBV20-1 and TRBJ2-5; no definite D call. The V end was cut by 6 bases, the J end by 1 base, with 15 bases between. The CDR3 totals 14 residues. Germline V gene lookup returns CDR1 DFQATT and CDR2 SNEGSKA (reference sequence). CDR3 DNA sequence: TGCAGTGCGGACCAGGACGTTAGCCAAGAGACCCAGTACTTC. Translating gives CSADQDVSQETQYF.